The subject of this entry is one TCR beta chain. The target antigen is unknown. Germline V gene sequence: CDR1 LNHDA, CDR2 SQIVND (reference sequence). The ends lost 3 bases at V and 4 bases at J; junction bases unmatched: 4. This CDR3 comprises 15 residues. This entry is derived from a study of cytomegalovirus exposure and HLA in healthy donors. PCR was performed using 60 Vbeta and 13 Jbeta primers. Here immunoSEQ multiplex PCR was the method, and the copy in TCRdb shows in-frame clones only, minus some. The sample has approximately 150,000 clones; over 70% are singletons. Findings and caveats of the study: Cytomegalovirus association was listed for 164 TCR beta chains. A link between a missense DCLRE1C variant and TCR beta V- and J-gene trimming emerged from a later analysis. When analyzed later, the rates of TCR association showed variation by HLA locus, with DRB1 the most and HLA-C the fewest.

This sequence joins TRBV19 and TRBJ1-4; 8 bases are shared with TRBD1. The sequenced material came from PBMCs. This TCR came from a man aged 18 to 35 in good health and CMV-seropositive. In DNA, the CDR3 is TGTGCCAGTAGTATGGGACAGGCCTATAATGAAAAACTGTTTTTT. Translating it yields CASSMGQAYNEKLFF.